The rows below give T cell receptor beta chains drawn from one sample of a study of blood T cell repertoires in COVID-19. Produced via immunoSEQ multiplex PCR; TCRdb's table is partial and in-frame only. The sample contains approximately 250,000 clones, less than 90% of which appear only once. Sequencing was performed on peripheral blood. The source is a woman aged 35 to 49 who had recovered from COVID-19. The CDR3 runs from the conserved cysteine through the conserved F or W. D genes are given only for firm matches. Size tells how often a clone was seen (once, few, many) or the class of an expanded clone, and some rows leave it out.

v_gene: TRBV7-9
d_gene: TRBD1
abundance: few
j_gene: TRBJ1-2
CDR3aa: CASSLFVGTDYGYTF
CDR3nt: TGTGCCAGCAGCTTGTTTGTGGGGACAGACTATGGCTACACCTTC

v_gene: TRBV5-5
d_gene: .
abundance: .
j_gene: TRBJ1-5
CDR3aa: CASSLRGLQPQHF
CDR3nt: TGTGCCAGCAGCTTGCGGGGACTTCAGCCCCAGCATTTT

v_gene: TRBV6-1
d_gene: .
abundance: .
j_gene: TRBJ1-2
CDR3aa: CASSELTGPNYGYTF
CDR3nt: TGTGCCAGCAGTGAGTTGACAGGCCCCAACTATGGCTACACCTTC

v_gene: TRBV29-1
d_gene: .
abundance: .
j_gene: TRBJ1-2
CDR3aa: CSVGGNYGYTF
CDR3nt: TGCAGCGTTGGAGGGAACTATGGCTACACCTTC

v_gene: TRBV11-2
d_gene: .
abundance: .
j_gene: TRBJ2-1
CDR3aa: CASSLESSGEKFF
CDR3nt: TGTGCCAGCAGCTTAGAATCTTCGGGTGAGAAGTTCTTC

v_gene: TRBV2
d_gene: .
abundance: .
j_gene: TRBJ2-2
CDR3aa: CASREGANTGELFF
CDR3nt: TGTGCCAGCAGGGAGGGGGCTAACACCGGGGAGCTGTTTTTT

v_gene: TRBV2
d_gene: .
abundance: .
j_gene: TRBJ1-4
CDR3aa: CASLGLKLFF
CDR3nt: TGTGCCAGCCTAGGACTCAAACTGTTTTTT

v_gene: TRBV21-1
d_gene: .
abundance: few
j_gene: TRBJ2-7
CDR3aa: CASSSQEGSGAPYEQYF
CDR3nt: TGTGCCAGCAGCAGCCAGGAGGGTAGCGGGGCACCTTACGAGCAGTACTTC

v_gene: TRBV6-5
d_gene: .
abundance: .
j_gene: TRBJ1-2
CDR3aa: CASSTLGGGYTF
CDR3nt: TGTGCCAGCAGTACCCTGGGGGGTGGCTACACCTTC

v_gene: TRBV7-9
d_gene: TRBD2
abundance: .
j_gene: TRBJ2-3
CDR3aa: CASSRAGGTDTQYF
CDR3nt: TGTGCCAGCAGCAGAGCGGGGGGGACAGATACGCAGTATTTT

v_gene: TRBV5-1
d_gene: .
abundance: .
j_gene: TRBJ1-3
CDR3aa: CASSLGTTASGNTIYF
CDR3nt: TGCGCCAGCAGCTTAGGGACAACAGCCTCTGGAAACACCATATATTTT

v_gene: TRBV6-4
d_gene: TRBD1
abundance: .
j_gene: TRBJ1-5
CDR3aa: CASSDSDRGINQPQHF
CDR3nt: TGTGCCAGCAGTGACTCGGACAGGGGCATCAATCAGCCCCAGCATTTT

v_gene: TRBV10-2
d_gene: TRBD1
abundance: .
j_gene: TRBJ1-4
CDR3aa: CASSPGTGHNEKLFF
CDR3nt: TGCGCCAGCAGCCCAGGGACAGGACATAATGAAAAACTGTTTTTT

v_gene: TRBV21-1
d_gene: .
abundance: .
j_gene: TRBJ2-7
CDR3aa: CASSKEDRVVYEQYF
CDR3nt: TGTGCCAGCAGCAAAGAGGACAGGGTGGTCTACGAGCAGTACTTC

v_gene: TRBV15
d_gene: .
abundance: .
j_gene: TRBJ2-1
CDR3aa: CATSATDVAYNEQFF
CDR3nt: TGTGCCACCAGCGCGACTGACGTAGCCTACAATGAGCAGTTCTTC

v_gene: TRBV19
d_gene: TRBD1
abundance: .
j_gene: TRBJ2-6
CDR3aa: CASRRQGFSGANVLTF
CDR3nt: TGTGCCAGTAGAAGACAGGGCTTCTCTGGGGCCAACGTCCTGACTTTC

v_gene: TRBV29-1
d_gene: .
abundance: .
j_gene: TRBJ1-3
CDR3aa: CSVDGGATGNTIYF
CDR3nt: TGCAGCGTTGACGGGGGGGCGACTGGAAACACCATATATTTT

v_gene: TRBV28
d_gene: .
abundance: .
j_gene: TRBJ1-2
CDR3aa: CASSPGETYNYGYTF
CDR3nt: TGTGCCAGCAGTCCCGGGGAGACTTATAACTATGGCTACACCTTC

v_gene: TRBV7-2
d_gene: .
abundance: .
j_gene: TRBJ1-4
CDR3aa: CASSYSARNEKLFF
CDR3nt: TGTGCCAGCAGCTATAGCGCCCGTAATGAAAAACTGTTTTTT